Only one count was recorded for the clone carrying this TCR beta chain. The sample belongs to a study of PD-L1 blockade in urothelial cancer. Germline V lookup: CDR1 LGHNA, CDR2 YNFKEQ. This CDR3 comprises 18 residues. Germline trimming cut 4 bases from V and 0 bases from J; bases unmatched to any gene: 5. Clones were sequenced by immunoSEQ multiplex PCR, and TCRdb holds only the in-frame ones, with some missing. Among about 91,000 clones, 90% were seen once, and the ten largest hold around 10%. The receptor was derived from a man aged 55 to 70 with urothelial cancer. V is TRBV4-2 and J is TRBJ2-3, with TRBD2 matching over 15 bases. This specimen was PBMCs, taken around atezolizumab (anti-PD-L1) treatment. CDR3: CASSPGLAGGTSTDTQYF. The CDR3 DNA sequence: TGTGCCAGCAGCCCTGGACTAGCGGGGGGGACTAGCACAGATACGCAGTATTTT.